The 2 T cell receptor beta chains below all came from one sample that was sequenced in a study of shared clonotypes between healthy human individuals (dated by TCRdb to about 2020). The receptor library was made with the immunoSEQ multiplex PCR assay. In TCRdb, the immuneACCESS table is reduced to in-frame sequences with V and J assigned. These tables do not hold every clone; where another copy was compared, an unresolved V gene accounts for under half, and the others remain unexplained. In all, the sample holds around 1.4 million clones, and around 98.5% of those were seen once. The ten largest clones represent roughly 0.35% of the sample. Sequenced input: naive CD4+ T cells sorted from blood. Explained via the paper, the cell subset or site label denotes: CD45RA+ positively selected. The receptors derive from a man aged 25 to 45 in good health.

J is TRBJ1-2 and V is TRBV11-3; possible D gene TRBD1, 6 bases. V lost 2 bases and J 9 bases, leaving 16 bases between the germline ends. The CDR3 loop spans 14 amino acids. Looked up from germline, CDR1 is SGHNT and CDR2 is YENEEA. CDR3 residues: CASSLPNRVRCYTF. Here the CDR3 DNA reads TGTGCCAGCAGCTTACCGAACAGGGTAAGGTGCTACACCTTC.

J is TRBJ1-1 and V is TRBV27; D perhaps matches TRBD1 (6 bases). The length of the CDR3 is 14 residues. Germline values: CDR1 MNHEY, CDR2 SMNVEV (reference sequence). The V and J ends lost 4 bases and 5 bases respectively, with 14 bases between them. CDR3 amino acids: CASSSLDRRTEAFF. The CDR3 DNA sequence: TGTGCCAGCAGTTCCCTAGACAGGAGGACTGAAGCTTTCTTT.